This entry describes one TCR beta chain. What it binds is unknown. 60 Vbeta and 13 Jbeta primers were used in PCR. The method was immunoSEQ multiplex PCR; TCRdb's version includes in-frame clones alone and lacks a portion of them. Here the sample spans under 200,000 clones, around 78% being singletons. Trimming took off 2 bases at V and 8 bases at J, with 13 bases between the two ends. From germline, CDR1 is MNHEY and CDR2 SVGAGI. The CDR3 sequence is 15 residues long. The entry originates in a study of cytomegalovirus exposure and HLA in healthy donors. Study-wide points: In a later analysis, an Asian-associated ancestry cluster reportedly showed fewer N-insertions than the roughly 650-donor mean. In a later analysis, TCR beta V- and J-gene trimming showed a link to a missense DCLRE1C variant. Most CMV-associated TCR beta chains were later found to appear HLA-restricted. A highly shared variant cluster was judged a likely technical artifact.

The chain has TRBV6-5 and TRBJ1-6, with unresolved D. Sequenced sample: PBMCs. This TCR came from a woman under 40 in good health and CMV-seropositive. CDR3: CASSYRDERDSPLHF. CDR3 nucleotides: TGTGCCAGCAGTTACAGGGATGAGCGGGATTCACCCCTCCACTTT.